This entry describes one T cell receptor (beta chain). The antigen is undetermined. This sample was included in a study of CXCR3-negative and CXCR3-positive naive CD8 T cells. CD8+ T cell subsets were each sorted in triplicate, around 300,000 cells apiece. Researchers prepared the TRB cDNA libraries using 5' RACE with UMI labels. TCRdb derives one entry per CDR3 protein from the 5' RACE reads, leaving out DNA. The sample table sets out fewer than 55,000 distinct CDR3 sequences. This CDR3 is built from 13 residues. Germline CDR1 MDHEN, CDR2 SYDVKM. Overall study findings and caveats: Similar TRBV-TRBJ gene usage was seen in naive CXCR3-negative and CXCR3-positive cells, but not in memory cells. When CXCR3-positive naive cells were set against CXCR3-negative naive cells, the former had more hydrophobic TRB CDR3s.

This sequence was found in a human donor in good health. Some clones in this sample may be carry-over from other donors' samples. The chain uses TRBV28 and TRBJ1-5. The sample was naive CXCR3- CD8+ T cells from blood. The sample's subset: CD45RO-CCR7+CD27+CD95- naive CD8+ T cells lacking CXCR3 (TNR3-). The CDR3 protein is CASSDSLLQPQHF.